This T cell receptor (beta chain) was captured in a study of T cell clones after liver transplantation. Regarding the study as a whole: Post-transplant time points were not standardized, so conclusions are preliminary.

The CDR3 covers 16 residues. Germline lookup yields CDR1 SGHNT and CDR2 YENEEA. Unmatched junction bases numbered 6, after V lost 1 base and J lost 4 bases. Sorting of unstimulated PBMCs yielded separate CD3+CD4+ and CD3+CD8+ fractions. On this clone itself: What it recognizes is unknown.

Produced via immunoSEQ multiplex PCR; TCRdb's table is partial and in-frame only. This table has about 75,000 clones, over 85% appearing once. The receptor was isolated from a human donor who received a liver transplant. The gene calls are TRBV11-3 and TRBJ2-2; 7 nucleotides match TRBD1. The sequencing used CD4+ T cells from blood, collected before liver transplant. CDR3 DNA: TGTGCCAGCAGCTTAGGGCTACAGGGGACCACCGGGGAGCTGTTTTTT. It specifies CASSLGLQGTTGELFF.